This entry lists 30 T cell receptor beta chains sequenced from one sample in a study of monozygotic twins with inflammatory bowel disease. TCRdb reprocessed the 5' RACE reads and reports one entry per CDR3 protein, with no DNA. Its table records some 440,000 distinct CDR3 sequences. The sequencing sample was made of blood. These receptors came from a human donor with ulcerative colitis or Crohn's disease, or a healthy co-twin of an affected twin (not recorded which).

The V and J genes are TRBV27 and TRBJ2-7; the TRBD1 assignment by TCRdb is unverifiable without DNA. The CDR3 length is 13 residues. Germline V CDR1 and CDR2: MNHEY, SMNVEV (reference sequence). The CDR3: CASKPDRGGEQYF.

The genes are TRBV7-2 and TRBJ2-2; TCRdb names TRBD2, which stays unverified in the absence of DNA. CDR3 length equals 15 residues. Germline-derived CDR1 and CDR2 are SGHTA and FQGNSA. The CDR3: CASSPTLAGAGELFF.

The chain uses TRBV29-1 and TRBJ2-7; TCRdb's D gene call, TRBD1, goes unchecked for lack of DNA. Germline V gene data show CDR1 as SQVTM and CDR2 as ANQGSEA. The CDR3 spans 14 residues. The CDR3: CSVEGTGDGYEQYF.

The chain is built from TRBV5-6 and TRBJ2-1; TCRdb's assignment of TRBD2 cannot be checked, as there is no DNA. The CDR3 extends over 15 amino acids. CDR1 and CDR2 from the germline V gene are SGHDT and YYEEEE. CDR3 amino acids: CASTLGSGGYNEQFF.

The J gene is TRBJ2-7, the V gene TRBV6-1; TCRdb picks TRBD1, but there is no DNA to check that call. CDR1 MNHNS and CDR2 SASEGT come from the germline V gene. This CDR3 contains 16 residues. CDR3: CASSQPPGTGSYEQYF.

The genes are TRBV5-1 and TRBJ2-3; TCRdb reports TRBD1, a call that lacks DNA to check it against. The CDR3 consists of 18 residues. The V gene's germline CDR1 is SGHRS and CDR2 YFSETQ. The CDR3 loop is CASSLVAEGGFYTDTQYF.

V usage is TRBV5-1 and J usage is TRBJ2-6; TCRdb's assignment of TRBD1 cannot be checked, as there is no DNA. This CDR3 is built from 17 residues. Germline V CDR1 and CDR2: SGHRS, YFSETQ. The CDR3 here is CASSPGVRSTGANVLTF.

V gene TRBV4-2 combines with J gene TRBJ2-2; TCRdb picks TRBD1, but there is no DNA to check that call. From germline, CDR1 is LGHNA and CDR2 YNFKEQ. The CDR3 sequence is 18 residues long. CDR3 region: CASSQDQTGGSFTGELFF.

The chain employs TRBV27 and TRBJ2-4; TCRdb returns TRBD2, unconfirmable since there is no DNA. Germline CDR1 and CDR2: MNHEY and SMNVEV (reference sequence). This CDR3 contains 15 residues. The CDR3 region is CASTLVLVVKNIQYF.

The CDR3 here is CASSLENSLDEQYF. The chain links TRBV7-8 to TRBJ2-7. CDR1 is SGHVS, CDR2 FQNEAQ, per germline. The CDR3 length is 14 residues.

V and J are TRBV28 and TRBJ2-7; TCRdb's D gene call, TRBD1, goes unchecked for lack of DNA. Germline V gene sequence: CDR1 MDHEN, CDR2 SYDVKM. The CDR3 extends over 13 amino acids. CDR3 region: CASTQPQGRGQYF.

V is TRBV20-1 and J is TRBJ2-7; TCRdb's D call, TRBD1, is unchecked because there is no DNA. The CDR3 spans 13 residues. CDR1 is DFQATT, CDR2 SNEGSKA, per germline (reference sequence). CDR3 sequence: CSARTPGRYEQYF.

The chain is built from TRBV29-1 and TRBJ2-1. The CDR3 totals 13 residues. CDR1 is SQVTM, CDR2 ANQGSEA, per germline. The CDR3 is CSVGGTLYNEQFF.

CDR3 amino acids: CATSSVYEQYF. This chain connects TRBV10-3 to TRBJ2-7. This CDR3 has 11 residues. Germline CDR1 and CDR2: ENHRY and SYGVKD.

The chain recombines TRBV12-3 or TRBV12-4 with TRBJ2-3; the TCRdb D gene call, TRBD1, has no DNA to confirm it. The CDR3 covers 15 residues. The CDR3 protein is CASSFWGGSTDTQYF.

The rearrangement links TRBV5-4 to TRBJ1-5. The germline V gene has CDR1 SGHNT and CDR2 YYREEE (reference sequence). The CDR3 totals 19 residues. CDR3 sequence reads: CASSFRPGNFHSSNQPQHF.

The chain uses TRBV18 and TRBJ2-7; absent DNA, TCRdb's TRBD1 call cannot be checked. The CDR3 is 15 residues long. The germline CDR1 and CDR2 sequences are KGHSH and LQKENI. CDR3 sequence reads: CASSYDRSRAYEQYF.

The V gene is TRBV20-1, the J gene TRBJ1-1. The CDR3 consists of 13 residues. CDR1 is DFQATT and CDR2 is SNEGSKA in the germline V gene (reference sequence). The CDR3 sequence: CSVGGQGGTEAFF.

The chain is built from TRBV3-1 and TRBJ2-1; TCRdb outputs TRBD2, but without DNA this stays unchecked. The CDR3 has 15 residues. Germline V gene data show CDR1 as LGHDT and CDR2 as YNNKEL (reference sequence). The CDR3 sequence is CASSQGLAGEGEQFF.

The CDR3 here is CASSTGAGSTDTQYF. The chain employs TRBV19 and TRBJ2-3; TCRdb names TRBD1, which stays unverified in the absence of DNA. There are 15 residues in the CDR3. Germline CDR1 and CDR2: LNHDA and SQIVND (reference sequence).

The J gene is TRBJ1-1, the V gene TRBV29-1; TCRdb gives TRBD1 as the D gene, but with no DNA this cannot be confirmed. Germline V gives CDR1 SQVTM, CDR2 ANQGSEA. This CDR3 spans 12 amino acids. The CDR3 here is CSGGGWNTEAFF.

The chain carries TRBV20-1 and TRBJ2-5; TCRdb's assignment of TRBD1 cannot be checked, as there is no DNA. Per germline, CDR1 DFQATT and CDR2 SNEGSKA (reference sequence). CDR3 size: 14 residues. CDR3 protein: CSARDQGQVASQYF.

The J gene is TRBJ2-7, the V gene TRBV29-1. The CDR3 runs 13 residues. Germline CDR1 SQVTM, CDR2 ANQGSEA. CDR3 sequence reads: CSVEGRNAYEQYF.

This chain connects TRBV6-5 to TRBJ1-2. This CDR3 region has 12 residues. The V gene's germline CDR1 is MNHEY and CDR2 SVGAGI. The CDR3 loop is CASGPSGYGYTF.

The chain links TRBV19 to TRBJ1-5. The CDR3 totals 15 residues. Germline-derived CDR1 and CDR2 are LNHDA and SQIVND (reference sequence). The CDR3 loop reads CASSLRQNSNQPQHF.

The genes are TRBV5-6 and TRBJ2-3; TCRdb calls TRBD2, which cannot be checked without DNA. Germline V gene sequence: CDR1 SGHDT, CDR2 YYEEEE. The CDR3 has 15 residues. This CDR3 is CASSFLRRFTDTQYF.

The CDR3 sequence is CASSIDLVAGVGDEQFF. The rearrangement joins TRBV19 to TRBJ2-1; TCRdb's D call of TRBD2 is untestable without DNA. The CDR3 totals 17 residues. CDR1 is LNHDA, CDR2 SQIVND, per germline (reference sequence).

This chain uses TRBV7-2 with TRBJ2-6. The CDR3 consists of 15 residues. The V gene's germline CDR1 is SGHTA and CDR2 FQGNSA. CDR3 protein: CASSFVTTGANVLTF.

The chain couples TRBV7-2 to TRBJ2-7; TCRdb lists TRBD1, though no DNA is available to test this call. The CDR3 extends over 15 amino acids. Looked up from germline, CDR1 is SGHTA and CDR2 is FQGNSA. CDR3 sequence: CASSLDTGGSYEQYF.

This CDR3 is CASSPGLAGGRSVSEQYF. This sequence joins TRBV18 and TRBJ2-7; TCRdb picks TRBD2, but there is no DNA to check that call. Germline CDR1 is KGHSH and CDR2 is LQKENI. CDR3 length: 18 amino acids.